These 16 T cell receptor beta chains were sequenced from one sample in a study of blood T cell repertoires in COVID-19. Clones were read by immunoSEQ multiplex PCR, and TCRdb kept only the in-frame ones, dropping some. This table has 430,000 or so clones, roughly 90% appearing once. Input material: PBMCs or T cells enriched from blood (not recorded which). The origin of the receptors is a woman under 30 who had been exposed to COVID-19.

The CDR3 region has the DNA TGTGCCAGCAAGATTGCGAATTCACCCCTCCACTTT. Encoded protein: CASKIANSPLHF. The rearrangement joins TRBV5-5 to TRBJ1-6; D remains unclear. From germline, CDR1 is SGHKS and CDR2 YYEKEE (reference sequence). Trimming pared 6 bases from V and 7 bases from J, leaving 8 bases between. This CDR3 contains 12 residues.

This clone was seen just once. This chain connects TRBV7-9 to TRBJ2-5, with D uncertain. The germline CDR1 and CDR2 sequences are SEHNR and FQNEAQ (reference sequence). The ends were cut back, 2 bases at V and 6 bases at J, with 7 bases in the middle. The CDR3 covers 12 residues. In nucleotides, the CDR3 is TGTGCCAGCAGCTTAATCGTTAAGACCCAGTACTTC. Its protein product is CASSLIVKTQYF.

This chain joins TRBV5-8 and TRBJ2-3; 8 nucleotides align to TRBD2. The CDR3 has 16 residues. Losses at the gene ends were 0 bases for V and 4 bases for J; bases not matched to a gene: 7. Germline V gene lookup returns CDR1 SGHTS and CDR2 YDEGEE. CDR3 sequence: CASSLALGTSADTQYF. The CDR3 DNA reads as TGTGCCAGCAGCTTGGCATTAGGGACTAGTGCAGATACGCAGTATTTT. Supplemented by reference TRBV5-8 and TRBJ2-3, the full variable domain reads EAGVTQSPTHLIKTRGQQATLRCSPISGHTSVYWYQQALGLGLQFLLWYDEGEERNRGNFPPRFSGRQFPNYSSELNVNALELEDSALYLCASSLALGTSADTQYFGPGTRLTVL.

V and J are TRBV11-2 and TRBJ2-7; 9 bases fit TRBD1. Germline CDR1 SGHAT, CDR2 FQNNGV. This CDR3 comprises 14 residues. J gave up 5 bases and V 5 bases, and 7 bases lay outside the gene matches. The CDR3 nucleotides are TGTGCCAGCAGCACCGGGACAGGGCACGACGAGCAGTACTTC. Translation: CASSTGTGHDEQYF. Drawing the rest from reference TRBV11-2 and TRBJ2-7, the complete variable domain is EAGVAQSPRYKIIEKRQSVAFWCNPISGHATLYWYQQILGQGPKLLIQFQNNGVVDDSQLPKDRFSAERLKGVDSTLKIQPAKLEDSAVYLCASSTGTGHDEQYFGPGTRLTVT.

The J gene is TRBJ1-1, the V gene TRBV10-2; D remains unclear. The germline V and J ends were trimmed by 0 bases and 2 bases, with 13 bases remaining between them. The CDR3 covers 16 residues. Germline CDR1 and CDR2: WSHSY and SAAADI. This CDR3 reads CASSESTRAFNTEAFF. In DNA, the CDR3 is TGCGCCAGCAGTGAGTCAACTAGGGCGTTTAACACTGAAGCTTTCTTT.

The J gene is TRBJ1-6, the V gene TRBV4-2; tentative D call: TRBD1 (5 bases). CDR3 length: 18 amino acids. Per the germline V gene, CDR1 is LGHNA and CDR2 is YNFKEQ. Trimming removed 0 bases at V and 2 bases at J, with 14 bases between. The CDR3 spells CASSQEFIGHPYNSPLHF. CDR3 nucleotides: TGTGCCAGCAGCCAAGAGTTTATAGGACACCCCTATAATTCACCCCTCCACTTT.

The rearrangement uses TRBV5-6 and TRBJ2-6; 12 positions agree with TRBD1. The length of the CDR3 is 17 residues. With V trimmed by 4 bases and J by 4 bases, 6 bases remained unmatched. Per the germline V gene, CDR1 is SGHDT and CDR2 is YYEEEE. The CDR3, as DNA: TGTGCCAGCAGCGGTCGGGACAGGGGGCCCGGGGCCAACGTCCTGACTTTC. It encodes CASSGRDRGPGANVLTF. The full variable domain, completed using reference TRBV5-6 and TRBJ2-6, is DAGVTQSPTHLIKTRGQQVTLRCSPKSGHDTVSWYQQALGQGPQFIFQYYEEEERQRGNFPDRFSGHQFPNYSSELNVNALLLGDSALYLCASSGRDRGPGANVLTFGAGSRLTVL.

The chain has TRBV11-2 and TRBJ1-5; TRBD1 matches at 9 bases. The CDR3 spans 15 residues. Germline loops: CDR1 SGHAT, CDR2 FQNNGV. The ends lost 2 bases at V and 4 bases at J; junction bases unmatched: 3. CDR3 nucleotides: TGTGCCAGCAGCTTAAAAGGGACAGGGAATCAGCCCCAGCATTTT. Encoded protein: CASSLKGTGNQPQHF. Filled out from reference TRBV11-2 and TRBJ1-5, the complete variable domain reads EAGVAQSPRYKIIEKRQSVAFWCNPISGHATLYWYQQILGQGPKLLIQFQNNGVVDDSQLPKDRFSAERLKGVDSTLKIQPAKLEDSAVYLCASSLKGTGNQPQHFGDGTRLSIL.

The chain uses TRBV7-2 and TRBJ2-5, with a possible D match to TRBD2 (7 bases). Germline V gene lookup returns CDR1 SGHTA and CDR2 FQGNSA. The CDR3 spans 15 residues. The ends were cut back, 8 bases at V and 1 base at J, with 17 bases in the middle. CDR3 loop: CASRWGASGQETQYF. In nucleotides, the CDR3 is TGTGCCAGCCGCTGGGGGGCTAGCGGCCAAGAGACCCAGTACTTC. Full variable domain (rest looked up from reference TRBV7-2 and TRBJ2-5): GAGVSQSPSNKVTEKGKDVELRCDPISGHTALYWYRQSLGQGLEFLIYFQGNSAPDKSGLPSDRFSAERTGGSVSTLTIQRTQQEDSAVYLCASRWGASGQETQYFGPGTRLLVL.

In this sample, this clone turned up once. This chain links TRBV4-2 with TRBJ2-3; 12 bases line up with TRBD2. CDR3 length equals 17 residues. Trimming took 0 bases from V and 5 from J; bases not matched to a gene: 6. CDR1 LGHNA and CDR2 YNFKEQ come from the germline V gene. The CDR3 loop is CASSQEASGGALDTQYF. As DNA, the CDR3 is TGTGCCAGCAGCCAAGAGGCTAGCGGGGGGGCCTTAGATACGCAGTATTTT.

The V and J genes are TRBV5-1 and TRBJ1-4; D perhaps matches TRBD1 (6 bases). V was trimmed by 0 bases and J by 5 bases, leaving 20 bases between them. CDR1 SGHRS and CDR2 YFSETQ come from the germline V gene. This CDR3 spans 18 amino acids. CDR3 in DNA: TGCGCCAGCAGCTTGGATACACCTGGGCCAGGGGCGAATGAAAAACTGTTTTTT. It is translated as CASSLDTPGPGANEKLFF. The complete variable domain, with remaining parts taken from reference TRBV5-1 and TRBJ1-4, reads KAGVTQTPRYLIKTRGQQVTLSCSPISGHRSVSWYQQTPGQGLQFLFEYFSETQRNKGNFPGRFSGRQFSNSRSEMNVSTLELGDSALYLCASSLDTPGPGANEKLFFGSGTQLSVL.

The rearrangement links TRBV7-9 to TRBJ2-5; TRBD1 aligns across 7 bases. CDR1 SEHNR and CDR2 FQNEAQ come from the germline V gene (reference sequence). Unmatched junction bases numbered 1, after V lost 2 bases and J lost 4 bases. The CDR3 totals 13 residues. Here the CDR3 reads CASSLNRGETQYF. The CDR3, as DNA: TGTGCCAGCAGCTTAAACAGGGGAGAGACCCAGTACTTC.

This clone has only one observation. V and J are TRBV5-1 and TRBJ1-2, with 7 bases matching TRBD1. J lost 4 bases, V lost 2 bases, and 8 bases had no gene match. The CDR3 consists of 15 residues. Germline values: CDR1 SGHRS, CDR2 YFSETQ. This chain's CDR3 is CASSLGTADGYGYTF. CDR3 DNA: TGCGCCAGCAGCTTAGGGACAGCCGACGGCTATGGCTACACCTTC.

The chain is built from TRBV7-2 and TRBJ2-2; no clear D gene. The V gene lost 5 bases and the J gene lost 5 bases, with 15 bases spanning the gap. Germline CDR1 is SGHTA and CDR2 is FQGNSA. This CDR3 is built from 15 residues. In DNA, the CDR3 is TGTGCCAGCAGCCCTGGCGGCTCTCTAACCGGGGAGCTGTTTTTT. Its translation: CASSPGGSLTGELFF. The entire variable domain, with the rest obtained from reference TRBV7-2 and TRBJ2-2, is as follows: GAGVSQSPSNKVTEKGKDVELRCDPISGHTALYWYRQSLGQGLEFLIYFQGNSAPDKSGLPSDRFSAERTGGSVSTLTIQRTQQEDSAVYLCASSPGGSLTGELFFGEGSRLTVL.

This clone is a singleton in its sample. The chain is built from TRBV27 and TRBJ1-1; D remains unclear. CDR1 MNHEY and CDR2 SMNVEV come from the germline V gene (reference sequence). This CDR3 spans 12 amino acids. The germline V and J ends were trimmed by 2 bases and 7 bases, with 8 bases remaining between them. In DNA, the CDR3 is TGTGCCAGCAGTTTAGGAGGGAATGAAGCTTTCTTT. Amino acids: CASSLGGNEAFF.

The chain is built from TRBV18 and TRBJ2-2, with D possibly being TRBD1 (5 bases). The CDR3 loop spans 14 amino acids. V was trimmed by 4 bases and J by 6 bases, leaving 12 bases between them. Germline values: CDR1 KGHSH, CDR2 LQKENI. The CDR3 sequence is CASSRQSGPGELFF. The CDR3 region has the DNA TGTGCCAGCTCACGACAGTCCGGCCCCGGGGAGCTGTTTTTT.